This is a list of T cell receptor beta chains from one sample in a study of T cells in Graves' hyperthyroidism and ophthalmopathy. TCRdb re-called the multiplex PCR reads through MiXCR, storing one row per CDR3 protein. The table includes a few hundred thousand distinct CDR3 sequences, around 16% detected once. Sequenced input: blood. These receptors were collected from a woman aged 30 to 39 with Graves' hyperthyroidism. Each CDR3 is given with its conserved first and last residue. D genes are given only for firm matches. Rows may omit the clone size; those that give it use once, few, many or a size class.

J gene,V gene,D gene,clone size,CDR3 DNA,CDR3 protein
TRBJ2-1,TRBV10-3,NA,many,TGTGCCATCAGGGACGAGGCTAAAGGTATCGATGAGCAGTTCTTC,CAIRDEAKGIDEQFF
TRBJ2-3,TRBV28,TRBD1,NA,TGTGCCAGCAAACTACACAGGGGAGCAAGCACAGATACGCAGTATTTT,CASKLHRGASTDTQYF
TRBJ2-4,TRBV29-1,NA,few,TGCAGCGTTGAAGTATCCCGGACTACTAAAAACATTCAGTACTTC,CSVEVSRTTKNIQYF
TRBJ2-1,TRBV6-1,TRBD2,many,TGTGCCAGCAGGGGACTAGCGGGAGTGGCCCATGAGCAGTTCTTC,CASRGLAGVAHEQFF
TRBJ2-7,TRBV20-1,NA,many,TGCAGTGTAGCCGGGACTCCCTCCTACGAGCAGTACTTC,CSVAGTPSYEQYF
TRBJ1-5,TRBV6-1,NA,many,TGTGCCAGCAGTGTGTGGGGTACTCAAGTCCAGCCCCAGCATTTT,CASSVWGTQVQPQHF
TRBJ2-7,TRBV3-1,NA,many,TGTGCCAGCAGCCCCCGGCTGGCAGGGAGCTCCTACGAGCAGTACTTC,CASSPRLAGSSYEQYF
TRBJ2-5,TRBV3-1,NA,many,TGTGCCAGCAGCCAAGACTACTCCAAAATTGGGACCCAGTACTTC,CASSQDYSKIGTQYF
TRBJ1-5,TRBV19,NA,few,TGTGCCAGTACCAGCCGGGACACTAGTAATAGCAATCAGCCCCAGCATTTT,CASTSRDTSNSNQPQHF
TRBJ2-7,TRBV29-1,TRBD2,NA,TGCAGCGTCCTAGCGGGAGCGTCCTACGAGCAGTACTTC,CSVLAGASYEQYF
TRBJ2-3,TRBV19,NA,NA,TGTACCAGTAGTAATAGACCGTGGAGCACAGATACGCAGTATTTT,CTSSNRPWSTDTQYF
TRBJ1-2,TRBV6-9,NA,NA,TGCGCCAGCAGTCCAGGACATTTAAGCCATGGCTACACCTTC,CASSPGHLSHGYTF
TRBJ2-1,TRBV11-2,TRBD2,many,TGTGCCAGCAGCTTCGCCCTCACTAGCGGGAGCTTGAATGAGCAGTTCTTC,CASSFALTSGSLNEQFF
TRBJ2-1,TRBV12-3/TRBV12-4,TRBD2,NA,TGTGCCAGCAGGGATAGCGGGAGGGATACCTACAATGAGCAGTTCTTC,CASRDSGRDTYNEQFF
TRBJ2-2,TRBV6-1,TRBD1,many,TGTGCCAGCAGTCCCCACAGGGGGAACACCGGGGAGCTGTTTTTT,CASSPHRGNTGELFF
TRBJ1-5,TRBV20-1,TRBD1,NA,TGCAGTGCTAGAGATCGGCGCAGGGGGATAATACAGCCCCAGCATTTT,CSARDRRRGIIQPQHF
TRBJ2-3,TRBV30,TRBD2,many,TGTGCCTGGCGGGGGGGTTGGCCCACAGATACGCAGTATTTT,CAWRGGWPTDTQYF
TRBJ1-6,TRBV7-9,TRBD1,NA,TGTGCCAGCAGCGTTTATGTCGGGTTAGGACAGGGTTATTCACCCCTCCACTTT,CASSVYVGLGQGYSPLHF
TRBJ2-4,TRBV15,NA,many,TGTGCCACCAGCAGAGTCGGAGGGTTAGCCAAAAACATTCAGTACTTC,CATSRVGGLAKNIQYF
TRBJ2-7,TRBV12-3/TRBV12-4,NA,few,TGTGCCAGCAGTGAAATTCCGGGAGAAACTTACGAGCAGTACTTC,CASSEIPGETYEQYF
TRBJ2-2,TRBV20-1,TRBD2,many,TGCAGTGCTAGCGGGAGGCCGAACACCGGGGAGCTGTTTTTT,CSASGRPNTGELFF
TRBJ2-1,TRBV12-3/TRBV12-4,NA,many,TGTGCCAGCAGTCGTAGTCCGTTAGACTCCTACAATGAGCAGTTCTTC,CASSRSPLDSYNEQFF
TRBJ2-3,TRBV7-2,TRBD2,NA,TGTGCCAGCAGCCCGCCTGGAGCGGGAGTTGTGGCAGATACGCAGTATTTT,CASSPPGAGVVADTQYF
TRBJ2-1,TRBV11-2,NA,NA,TGTGCCAGTAGCTTATCCCCATACAATGAGCAGTTCTTC,CASSLSPYNEQFF
TRBJ2-5,TRBV10-3,TRBD2,NA,TGTGCCATCCGTGAACCTACCGGGACTAGCGGAAAAGAGACCCAGTACTTC,CAIREPTGTSGKETQYF
TRBJ1-6,TRBV27,NA,many,TGTGCCAGCAGTCTGCGGGTGGTGACGGGGTACTACCAAGACGAGTCCCTCCACTTT,CASSLRVVTGYYQDESLHF
TRBJ2-1,TRBV4-1,NA,few,TGCGCCAGCAGCCCGATAAGGGACATTTACAATGAGCAGTTCTTC,CASSPIRDIYNEQFF
TRBJ2-7,TRBV6-2/TRBV6-3,NA,few,TGTGCCAGCACGCCGTTCCGATCGATCCACGAGCAGTACTTC,CASTPFRSIHEQYF
TRBJ2-3,TRBV7-9,NA,NA,TGTGCCAGACAAGGAGAGAGCCTCTCCAATTTACCCACAGATACGCAGTATTTT,CARQGESLSNLPTDTQYF
TRBJ2-3,TRBV4-1,NA,NA,TGCGCCAGCAGCCAGAGTGTAAGGGGCACAGATACGCAGTATTTT,CASSQSVRGTDTQYF
TRBJ2-1,TRBV5-1,TRBD2,NA,TGCGCCAGCAGCCCGGGACTAGCGGGAGGATCAAATGAGCAGTTCTTC,CASSPGLAGGSNEQFF
TRBJ2-3,TRBV5-4,TRBD2,few,TGTGCCAGCAGCTACGGGAGCGGGGAAGGAGATACGCAGTATTTT,CASSYGSGEGDTQYF
TRBJ1-3,TRBV29-1,NA,NA,TGCAGCGTTGGACTGCACTCTGGAAACACCATATATTTT,CSVGLHSGNTIYF
TRBJ2-7,TRBV6-1,NA,many,TGTGCCAGCACAGAGGGTGCGGGCTCCTACGAGCAGTACTTC,CASTEGAGSYEQYF
TRBJ1-2,TRBV9,NA,NA,TGTGCCAGCAGCACCCAATCCGTTGATGGCTACACCTTC,CASSTQSVDGYTF
TRBJ1-1,TRBV6-1,NA,many,TGTGCCAGCAGTGAATGGAGGAGCACTGAAGCTTTCTTT,CASSEWRSTEAFF
TRBJ2-1,TRBV5-1,NA,many,TGCGCCAGCAGCTCCCGGGACGGGTACAATGAGCAGTTCTTC,CASSSRDGYNEQFF
TRBJ1-2,TRBV7-9,NA,few,TGTGCCAGCAGCTTCCAAGGGGGGTTCTATGGCTACACCTTC,CASSFQGGFYGYTF
TRBJ1-5,TRBV20-1,NA,NA,TGCAGTGCTAGCACATCCCCGACGGGCAATCAGCCCCAGCATTTT,CSASTSPTGNQPQHF
TRBJ1-1,TRBV15,NA,few,TGTGCCACCAGCAGAGACCAGGGGATAATGACTGAAGCTTTCTTT,CATSRDQGIMTEAFF
TRBJ2-2,TRBV6-4,TRBD1,NA,TGTGCCAGCAAGCAGACAGGGGGCGCGTCCGGGGAGCTGTTTTTT,CASKQTGGASGELFF
TRBJ2-3,TRBV5-1,TRBD2,many,TGCGCCAGCAGCTGGTGGGCGGGAGAAAGCACAGATACGCAGTATTTT,CASSWWAGESTDTQYF
TRBJ2-7,TRBV27,TRBD2,few,TGTGCCAGCAGTTTAATGACTAGCGGGGACGCAGGGCCTTCCTACGAGCAGTACTTC,CASSLMTSGDAGPSYEQYF
TRBJ2-1,TRBV18,NA,NA,TGTGCCAGCTCACCATCCTTTGATTCCCTCTACAATGAGCAGTTCTTC,CASSPSFDSLYNEQFF
TRBJ2-7,TRBV20-1,NA,many,TGCAGTGCTATTCAACAGAACTACGAGCAGTACTTC,CSAIQQNYEQYF
TRBJ1-1,TRBV5-1,NA,NA,TGCGCCAGCAGCTTAGAACAGGGACTTGAAGCTTTCTTT,CASSLEQGLEAFF
TRBJ2-1,TRBV5-5,TRBD2,many,TGTGCCAGCAGCGCAGAGACTAGCGGGGCTGAGCAGTTCTTC,CASSAETSGAEQFF
TRBJ2-7,TRBV5-1,TRBD2,many,TGCGCCAGCAAAGGGGAGGCGGGGGGCGCATCCGAGCAGTACTTC,CASKGEAGGASEQYF
TRBJ1-5,TRBV10-3,NA,many,TGTGCCATCAGTGAAGGAGGGAACAATCAGCCCCAGCATTTT,CAISEGGNNQPQHF